Listed here are 7 T cell receptor beta chains from one sample, sequenced in a study of response to subunit inactivated influenza vaccine. TCRdb re-called the RT-PCR reads through MiXCR, storing one row per CDR3 protein. The data hold more than 700,000 distinct CDR3 sequences, with 21% observed a single time. Sequencing was performed on PBMCs from blood, taken about 5 days after vaccination. These receptors came from a man over 45 who received an inactivated influenza vaccine.

The rearrangement links TRBV7-6 to TRBJ1-1, with 7 bases identical to TRBD1. The CDR3 extends over 15 amino acids. J gave up 1 base and V 3 bases, and 5 bases lay outside the gene matches. From germline, CDR1 is SGHVS and CDR2 FNYEAQ. The CDR3 is CASSLTGWGNTEAFF. CDR3 coding DNA: TGTGCCAGCAGCTTGACAGGGTGGGGGAACACTGAAGCTTTCTTT.

In its sample, this clonotype was seen a few times. The chain carries TRBV6-1 and TRBJ1-4; possible D gene TRBD1, 5 bases. Germline-derived CDR1 and CDR2 are MNHNS and SASEGT. V lost 10 bases and J 6 bases, leaving 15 bases between the germline ends. The CDR3 is made up of 13 amino acids. CDR3 loop: CATLRRGDEKLFF. The DNA of the CDR3 is TGTGCCACTCTCCGGCGGGGGGATGAAAAACTGTTTTTT.

The V and J genes are TRBV5-1 and TRBJ2-7, with D perhaps matching TRBD1 (6 bases). With 4 bases removed from V and 4 bases from J, the gap between germline ends came to 21 bases. The germline gives CDR1 SGHRS, CDR2 YFSETQ. This CDR3 spans 16 amino acids. The DNA of the CDR3 is TGCGCCAGCAGCATCGGTTCAGGGGAGAACGCGTACGAGCAGTACTTC. Protein: CASSIGSGENAYEQYF.

The V and J genes are TRBV28 and TRBJ2-1, with D perhaps matching TRBD1 or TRBD2 (6 bases each). This CDR3 comprises 16 residues. The V gene lost 5 bases and the J gene lost 1 base, with 15 bases spanning the gap. Germline CDR1 and CDR2: MDHEN and SYDVKM. CDR3: CASSPNWGASYNEQFF. The CDR3 nucleotides are TGTGCCAGCAGTCCTAATTGGGGGGCATCCTACAATGAGCAGTTCTTC.

The chain is built from TRBV3-1 and TRBJ1-1; the match to TRBD1 covers 10 bases. Trimming cost V 4 bases and J 4 bases; bases outside gene matches: 3. The CDR3 is 14 amino acids. Germline V CDR1 and CDR2: LGHDT, YNNKEL (reference sequence). CDR3 bases: TGTGCCAGCAGCCGGAGGACAGGGGGCACTGAAGCTTTCTTT. Protein product: CASSRRTGGTEAFF.

This clonotype was seen many times. The chain has TRBV6-6 and TRBJ2-7; weak D call: TRBD1 (6 bases). CDR3 length: 13 amino acids. Germline V gene data show CDR1 as MNHNY and CDR2 as SVGAGI (reference sequence). The ends were cut back, 7 bases at V and 7 bases at J, with 17 bases in the middle. The CDR3 protein is CASTVWAGDEQYF. As DNA, the CDR3 is TGTGCCAGCACTGTATGGGCAGGGGATGAGCAGTACTTC.

The rearrangement uses TRBV28 and TRBJ2-7; D is ambiguous. The germline gives CDR1 MDHEN, CDR2 SYDVKM. V was pared by 8 bases and J by 0 bases, with 11 bases between. This CDR3 comprises 13 residues. The DNA of the CDR3 is TGTGCCAGCGTCCGGCCGTCCTCCTACGAGCAGTACTTC. It translates to CASVRPSSYEQYF.